This T cell receptor (beta chain) was profiled in a study of cytomegalovirus exposure and HLA in healthy donors listed by TCRdb under 2017. Background on the whole study: According to an earlier analysis of around 600 of the donors, 150 million to 200 million T cells yielded 120 million or so unique TCR beta sequences and more than 250 Gb of sequence data. Approximately 310 gigabases of sequencing data and approximately 85 million unique TCR sequences were included in an early release covering roughly 700 HLA-typed donors. The genetic ancestry cluster associated with self-reported Caucasian donors included 70% to 85% of the approximately 400 genotyped donors. The study aimed to test whether cataloging public T cell receptors could reveal signatures of past pathogen exposure. Using immunosequencing, the study profiled T cell repertoires from about 650 subjects and related those repertoires to cytomegalovirus serostatus. Along with the roughly 700-subject first cohort, a separate validation cohort of over a hundred different subjects was used. High-throughput TCR immunosequencing, statistical association of individual TCRs with disease status, and machine learning were combined to predict cytomegalovirus infection status. In a later analysis, previously published TCR beta repertoires from 666 donors were re-analyzed and high-resolution HLA genotyping was added so that TCR occurrence patterns could be studied. Rather than using new phenotypic data, the later analysis identified candidate immune exposures from TCR beta sequences and from how often those sequences occurred across donors. An earlier analysis of approximately 630 of the donors applied high-throughput TCR beta sequencing to assess whether each TCR beta V gene segment acted as functional or pseudogenic. Donor age, sex, ethnicity and CMV serostatus were compiled alongside the repertoire data. A later genetic analysis took genome-wide SNP genotypes for about three fifths of the 666 donors and used that subset as a discovery cohort. All discovery cohort repertoires had been generated on a single sequencing platform. HLA typing included class I and class II loci at four-digit resolution. Typing coverage differed by locus: A, B, C, DRB1 and DQB1 were typed in roughly 620-630 donors, DQA1 in 500 to 550, DPA1 in some 600, and DPB1 in 450 to 490. Four to six DR-DQ haplotypes were handled as single units for association and clustering, since linkage in the cohort was strong. Among some 400 genotyped donors of the cohort, an average of about 240,000 unique TCR beta nucleotide sequences were sequenced per donor, roughly 18% of them non-productive. Points the paper makes about the study in general: Presence/absence analyses assumed roughly uniform sequencing depth across donors, an assumption that may not hold. In a later analysis, several top co-occurrence clusters were reported to appear linked to parvovirus B19, influenza, CMV and Epstein-Barr virus. In a later analysis, about 17,000 TCR beta sequences were associated with specific HLA alleles at a false discovery rate of 0.05. In an earlier analysis of 587 of the donors, most TCR beta V segments appeared in productive rearrangements about 87% or about 30% of the time, broadly matching IMGT annotations. Because counts were too low, approximately 15 rarely observed V segments, including chromosome 9 orphons, were excluded from the earlier analysis of 587 of the donors. A further reported finding was that TCR beta sequences accurately predicted the HLA-A and HLA-B alleles for most subjects in the first cohort. It was suggested by the authors that the approach could potentially be generalized to other disease states and immunological phenotypes. A later genetic analysis associated a missense DCLRE1C variant with V-gene and J-gene trimming of TCR beta chains, and an independent cohort replicated the association. A cluster of highly shared sequence variants was judged likely to represent a technical artifact of the sequencing pipeline. In this cohort, only TCR beta chains were sequenced, and detectable features were limited by the absence of alpha or paired-chain data. Linkage disequilibrium might explain the correlated functional status among segregating V segments, but an unknown experimental factor could not be ruled out. A total of about 150 TCR beta chains were listed by the study as associated with cytomegalovirus. For the cohort, immune exposure information was limited to CMV serostatus. The classifier was reported to diagnose cytomegalovirus status with high specificity and sensitivity in both the original and validation cohorts. In a later analysis, most CMV-associated TCR beta chains were found to appear HLA-restricted, with HLA associations seemingly driven largely by CMV exposure. HLA typing was unavailable for some donors at each locus, so association tests used only the typed subset. Some IMGT-functional V segments, including TRBV6-2 and TRBV6-3, could not be distinguished by the 87-base-pair reads and were therefore excluded. Most TCR sequences were seen in very few donors, while some public TCRs were found in many individuals. A later analysis found that HLA-associated TCR beta chains were more clonally expanded and had lower generation probabilities than equally common non-associated chains. When HLA alleles, especially DR and DQ, strongly co-occurred, TCR associations were difficult to assign to individual alleles. In vitro tests confirmed that three of the cytomegalovirus-associated TCR beta chains recognize cytomegalovirus antigens. According to a later genetic analysis, donors in an Asian-associated ancestry cluster had fewer N-insertions in productive TCRs than the approximately 700-donor mean. A later analysis found that TCR association rates varied across HLA loci, with DRB1 alleles showing the most associated TCRs and HLA-C alleles the fewest.

The cohort was made up of around 720 healthy bone marrow donors. All cohort members were sampled while nominally healthy, although unrecorded immune exposures were likely present. The donor was CMV seropositive and belonged to the group of 250 to 350 seropositive cohort members. Every donor gave a peripheral blood sample, and the peripheral blood mononuclear cells from that sample were used for TCR beta sequencing. The Qiagen DNeasy Blood Extraction Kit was used to extract genomic DNA from the blood cell samples. Reading the germline V gene gives CDR1 SGDLS and CDR2 YYNGEE. V loses 3 bases at its end and J loses 4 bases; junction bases beyond the gene matches: 9. The CDR3, from cysteine to phenylalanine, totals 16 residues. The DNA shown is the 48-base CDR3, in frame from base 1. Note on this clone: Its recognized antigen is unknown. No base quality information exists; no much larger clone differs at one position.

The library was generated by the immunoSEQ multiplex PCR assay. For the multiplex PCR, a mixture combining 60 forward primers for TCR Vbeta segments and 13 reverse primers for TCR Jbeta segments was used. A multiplex PCR assay on genomic DNA amplified the CDR3 region of rearranged TCR beta genes. The Illumina HiSeq System was used to sequence the amplified TCR beta libraries as 87-base-pair reads. As for the original processing: A later analysis counted about 80 million unique TCR beta chains across the 666 repertoires, and roughly 9.9 million of these chains were shared by at least two donors. Raw reads were error-corrected and collapsed into unique sequences by a nearest-neighbor algorithm in which closely related sequences were merged to remove PCR and sequencing errors. Alignment of CDR3 sequences to IMGT reference sequences was used to assign V, D and J gene segments. For a sequence to be retained, a match of at least six nucleotides to both a V gene segment and a J gene segment was required. A rearrangement was called productive if the CDR3 had no stop codons and remained in frame with V and J, and every other rearrangement was called non-productive. CDR3 was defined by IMGT convention, running from the second conserved V-encoded cysteine to the conserved J-encoded phenylalanine. Sequences without an unambiguous match to a single V gene segment were excluded from the earlier analysis of over 500 of the donors. An earlier analysis of a few hundred of the donors classified V segments as functional when productive rearrangements were above 56.7% and as segregating when the standard deviation between donors was above 5%. A statistical classification framework was built for diagnosing cytomegalovirus status from the catalog of TCR beta chain sequences. In a later analysis, V and J genes were assigned by comparing TCR nucleotide sequences against IMGT/GENE-DB human TR gene sequences. The TCRdist pipeline was used in a later analysis to assign CDR3 sequences and most-parsimonious VDJ recombination scenarios. In a later analysis, each TCR beta chain was defined by its CDR3 amino acid sequence together with its V-gene family, and reads lacking a unique V-gene family were excluded. As a way to deal with suspected cross-contamination and a sequencing artifact, a later analysis dropped over 550 nucleotide sequences that were highly shared and had low generation probability. For each public chain, a later analysis derived a clonal expansion index from normalized ranks of inferred template counts within each repertoire. In a later analysis, generation probabilities were computed with a VDJ recombination model fitted to out-of-frame rearrangements, and the resulting probabilities were checked against IGoR. Hypergeometric tests were used in a later analysis to score TCR-TCR, TCR-HLA and TCR-CMV co-occurrence, with a repertoire-size bias correction applied to the TCR pairs. A later analysis estimated false discovery rates by permuting HLA or CMV assignments 20 times. In a later analysis, co-occurring TCRs were grouped using DBSCAN, and TCRdist sequence similarity was added for clustering within HLA-allele-positive subsets. For co-occurrence clustering, repertoires with fewer than 30,000 or more than 120,000 public chains were excluded, along with roughly 5 repertoires with anomalous nucleotide sharing. The table comes from immuneACCESS by way of TCRdb, which keeps in-frame sequences with V and J called. Part of the clones is missing from these tables; in studies checked, under half for an unresolved V gene and the rest for unknown reasons. That table gives V, J and clone size, and the DNA gave D and trimming. The sample yields approximately 110,000 clones; more than 65% were counted once. The top ten constitute over 10% of the sample.

Recombination linked TRBV9 to TRBJ2-1, with 8 central nucleotides matching TRBD2. The receptor was derived from a woman aged 55-70 years in good health and CMV-seropositive. Sequenced: PBMCs. The CDR3 corresponds to CASSEFYSGIYNEQFF. The nucleotides read TGTGCCAGCAGCGAATTTTATAGCGGGATATACAATGAGCAGTTCTTC.